The subject of this entry is one T cell receptor (beta chain). No antigen is known for it. V was shortened by 6 bases and J by 0 bases, with 15 bases between the two germline ends. The CDR3 is 16 residues long. Germline V CDR1 and CDR2: ENHRY, SYGVKD. This specimen belongs to a study of STAT5B mutations in CD4+ large granular lymphocyte leukemia. Study-level findings and limits: Main leukemic clonotypes were patient-specific, but about 26% appeared at low frequency elsewhere. Patient CD4-sorted repertoires looked more clonal than healthy CD4+ repertoires, even without putative leukemic clones.

Buffy coats from healthy blood donors served as controls. Profiled with immunoSEQ multiplex PCR; TCRdb holds only in-frame clones, not every one. This sample has around 33,000 clones, with roughly four fifths found just once. Sequencing input: CD4+ T cells from blood buffy coats. The chain couples TRBV10-3 to TRBJ2-4; the D call may be TRBD1 or TRBD2 (6 bases each). This receptor was taken from a human donor in good health. The CDR3 region has the DNA TGTGCCATCAGCGAGGGGGGCAACGTAGCCAAAAACATTCAGTACTTC. This sequence encodes CAISEGGNVAKNIQYF.